This passage covers 30 T cell receptor beta chains from one sample sequenced in a study of OX40 agonist ivuxolimab in advanced cancers. Produced via immunoSEQ multiplex PCR; TCRdb's table is partial and in-frame only. The table lists about 84,000 clones, around nine tenths of them singletons, with 0.15% to 0.2% in the top ten. The material was CD4+ or CD8+ T cells sorted from blood, obtained in a trial of the OX40 agonist ivuxolimab. These receptors came from an adult with an advanced solid tumor such as melanoma, head and neck, liver or kidney cancer.

The chain recombines TRBV5-1 with TRBJ2-5; 12 bases match TRBD2. J gave up 2 bases and V 4 bases, and 6 bases lay outside the gene matches. This CDR3 contains 16 residues. Germline-derived CDR1 and CDR2 are SGHRS and YFSETQ. The CDR3 sequence is CASSRSGLAGQETQYF. CDR3 bases: TGCGCCAGCAGCCGATCCGGACTAGCGGGGCAAGAGACCCAGTACTTC. Combining the CDR3 with reference TRBV5-1 and TRBJ2-5 gives the whole variable domain KAGVTQTPRYLIKTRGQQVTLSCSPISGHRSVSWYQQTPGQGLQFLFEYFSETQRNKGNFPGRFSGRQFSNSRSEMNVSTLELGDSALYLCASSRSGLAGQETQYFGPGTRLLVL.

The chain links TRBV5-1 to TRBJ1-2; D gene uncertain. This CDR3 has 13 amino acids. V gave up 0 bases and J gave up 6 bases, with 9 bases separating them. The germline gives CDR1 SGHRS, CDR2 YFSETQ. The CDR3 sequence is CASSLGAMDGYTF. CDR3 coding DNA: TGCGCCAGCAGCTTGGGGGCGATGGATGGCTACACCTTC.

This clone was seen more than once but under ten times. V usage is TRBV7-9 and J usage is TRBJ2-6; 7 bases align to TRBD1. J was trimmed by 1 base and V by 4 bases; bases with no gene match: 10. CDR3 length: 18 amino acids. CDR1 is SEHNR and CDR2 is FQNEAQ in the germline V gene (reference sequence). The CDR3 loop reads CASSSTTGLYSGANVLTF. DNA of the CDR3: TGTGCCAGCAGCTCCACGACAGGGTTGTATTCTGGGGCCAACGTCCTGACTTTC.

The chain links TRBV19 to TRBJ2-1; 15 bases agree with TRBD2. The V segment lost 3 bases and the J segment 0 bases; nucleotides outside the gene matches: 0. The CDR3 totals 17 residues. Per germline, CDR1 LNHDA and CDR2 SQIVND (reference sequence). The DNA for the CDR3 is TGTGCCAGTAGTATGGGACTAGCGGGAGGCTCCTACAATGAGCAGTTCTTC. Translating gives CASSMGLAGGSYNEQFF.

This chain joins TRBV5-1 and TRBJ2-7; the match to TRBD2 covers 7 bases. With 4 bases clipped from V and 1 base from J, the junction kept 14 bases outside the gene matches. The V gene's germline CDR1 is SGHRS and CDR2 YFSETQ. The CDR3 is made up of 17 amino acids. CDR3 sequence reads: CASSVLVGGSASYEQYF. CDR3 bases: TGCGCCAGCAGCGTTCTGGTAGGCGGGAGCGCATCCTACGAGCAGTACTTC.

This chain links TRBV5-6 with TRBJ1-2, with 9 bases that match TRBD1. Germline V gene sequence: CDR1 SGHDT, CDR2 YYEEEE. The CDR3 loop spans 16 amino acids. The V and J ends lost 0 bases and 5 bases, in that order; junction bases with no gene match: 8. The CDR3, as DNA: TGTGCCAGCAGCTTGGATACAGGGGGCGCATGGTATGGCTACACCTTC. Protein: CASSLDTGGAWYGYTF.

The chain is built from TRBV4-1 and TRBJ1-6; D might be TRBD1 (5 bases). Germline CDR1 is MGHRA and CDR2 is YSYEKL. V lost 6 bases, J lost 9 bases, and 18 bases lay in between. The CDR3 extends over 15 amino acids. In nucleotides, the CDR3 is TGCGCCAGCAGACAATTGGAGCAGGGAATTTCACCCCTCCACTTT. Translated: CASRQLEQGISPLHF.

The V call is TRBV18, the J call TRBJ1-2, with D maybe TRBD1 (5 bases). Germline V CDR1 and CDR2: KGHSH, LQKENI. The CDR3 sequence is 14 residues long. V was clipped by 2 bases and J by 6 bases, with 13 bases between them. CDR3 coding DNA: TGTGCCAGCTCACCAGGTACAGCCAGGGATGGCTACACCTTC. Translated: CASSPGTARDGYTF.

The chain couples TRBV19 to TRBJ1-1; a possible D gene is TRBD1 (5 bases). This CDR3 comprises 15 residues. Germline V gene data show CDR1 as LNHDA and CDR2 as SQIVND (reference sequence). V shed 5 bases and J shed 4 bases, with 17 bases lying between them. CDR3 DNA: TGTGCCAGTAGTGTCCAGGGCGGCGGGAGCACTGAAGCTTTCTTT. It codes for CASSVQGGGSTEAFF.

The CDR3 coding sequence is TGTGCCACACAGACGGGGGTGAACACTGAAGCTTTCTTT. This translates into CATQTGVNTEAFF. V is TRBV6-1 and J is TRBJ1-1, with a tentative D call TRBD1 (5 bases). Per germline, CDR1 MNHNS and CDR2 SASEGT. The CDR3 runs 13 residues. V was trimmed by 10 bases and J by 0 bases, leaving 12 bases between them.

The chain recombines TRBV7-9 with TRBJ1-4, with 9 bases fitting TRBD1. The CDR3 covers 16 residues. CDR1 SEHNR and CDR2 FQNEAQ come from the germline V gene (reference sequence). After removal of 5 bases from V and 1 base from J, the junction contained 5 bases not matched to a gene. The CDR3 DNA reads as TGTGCCAGCAGCCCGGGACAGGGACGAACTAATGAAAAACTGTTTTTT. Translation gives CASSPGQGRTNEKLFF.

This sequence joins TRBV7-2 and TRBJ2-7, with D perhaps TRBD1 (7 bases). Germline CDR1 and CDR2: SGHTA and FQGNSA. The CDR3 extends over 15 amino acids. V lost 1 base and J 2 bases, leaving 12 bases between the germline ends. The CDR3 is CASSLEEGAAYEQYF. Written as DNA, the CDR3 is TGTGCCAGCAGCTTAGAGGAGGGGGCAGCCTACGAGCAGTACTTC.

The chain carries TRBV21-1 and TRBJ2-3; the D call TRBD1 from the table was never checked on the DNA. TRBV21-1 is a listed pseudogene. The CDR3 is made up of 18 amino acids. CDR3 DNA sequence: TGTGCCAGCAGCAAAGCACGCAGGGGCCGATCCTCCACAGATACGCAGTATTTT. It encodes CASSKARRGRSSTDTQYF.

This clone was counted between two and nine times. CDR3 residues: CASSAGRTTYEQYF. The CDR3 DNA is TGTGCCAGCAGCGCGGGACGGACAACCTACGAGCAGTACTTC. The chain recombines TRBV9 with TRBJ2-7; perhaps D is TRBD1 or TRBD2 (5 bases each). The CDR3 is 14 amino acids. The V gene lost 3 bases and the J gene lost 2 bases, with 12 bases spanning the gap. Looked up from germline, CDR1 is SGDLS and CDR2 is YYNGEE.

V gene TRBV7-3 combines with J gene TRBJ2-1; 12 bases are a match to TRBD2. Germline assignment: CDR1 SGHTA and CDR2 FQGTGA. With 7 bases clipped from V and 2 bases from J, the junction kept 3 bases outside the gene matches. The CDR3 totals 15 residues. CDR3 bases: TGTGCCAGCAAACTAGCGGGGGGAGCCTACAATGAGCAGTTCTTC. Translating gives CASKLAGGAYNEQFF.

The V gene is TRBV7-7, the J gene TRBJ1-4; D is ambiguous. There are 13 residues in the CDR3. V was cut by 5 bases and J by 5 bases, with 9 bases left in between. Germline lookup yields CDR1 SSHAT and CDR2 FNYEAQ (reference sequence). The CDR3 is CASSPGSNEKLFF. The CDR3 DNA sequence: TGTGCCAGCAGCCCAGGCTCAAATGAAAAACTGTTTTTT.

The chain links TRBV5-1 to TRBJ2-3, with D maybe TRBD2 (6 bases). This CDR3 has 15 amino acids. Trimming removed 7 bases from V and 1 base from J, with 16 bases in between. Germline V CDR1 and CDR2: SGHRS, YFSETQ. The DNA of the CDR3 is TGCGCCAGCCAGGTGGGGAGGCTAGGCACAGATACGCAGTATTTT. This gives the protein CASQVGRLGTDTQYF. The entire variable domain, with the rest obtained from reference TRBV5-1 and TRBJ2-3, is as follows: KAGVTQTPRYLIKTRGQQVTLSCSPISGHRSVSWYQQTPGQGLQFLFEYFSETQRNKGNFPGRFSGRQFSNSRSEMNVSTLELGDSALYLCASQVGRLGTDTQYFGPGTRLTVL.

This chain links TRBV7-9 with TRBJ2-7, with 7 bases identical to TRBD1. Trimming took 4 bases from V and 7 from J; bases not matched to a gene: 16. Looked up from germline, CDR1 is SEHNR and CDR2 is FQNEAQ (reference sequence). The CDR3 contains 16 residues. CDR3 bases: TGTGCCAGCAGCTCCCTCAGGGGGAAGATATTTAGTGAGCAGTACTTC. Translation: CASSSLRGKIFSEQYF. Using reference TRBV7-9 and TRBJ2-7 for the parts outside the CDR3, the full variable domain is DTGVSQNPRHKITKRGQNVTFRCDPISEHNRLYWYRQTLGQGPEFLTYFQNEAQLEKSRLLSDRFSAERPKGSFSTLEIQRTEQGDSAMYLCASSSLRGKIFSEQYFGPGTRLTVT.

J is TRBJ2-5 and V is TRBV15; D may match TRBD1 or TRBD2 (5 bases each). Germline lookup yields CDR1 LNHNV and CDR2 YYDKDF (reference sequence). The CDR3 is 13 amino acids. V lost 11 bases and J 2 bases, leaving 15 bases between the germline ends. CDR3 DNA sequence: TGTGCCGTCGGGGCGGCAGGGCAAGAGACCCAGTACTTC. Protein product: CAVGAAGQETQYF.

The rearrangement uses TRBV5-4 and TRBJ1-4; D possibly corresponds to TRBD1 (6 bases). CDR3 length equals 14 residues. Trimming removed 1 base at V and 10 bases at J, with 14 bases between. Germline V gene lookup returns CDR1 SGHNT and CDR2 YYREEE (reference sequence). The CDR3 sequence is CASSLMGGGGKLFF. The CDR3 coding sequence is TGTGCCAGCAGCTTGATGGGGGGCGGTGGAAAACTGTTTTTT.

The count of this clone is one. The chain employs TRBV28 and TRBJ2-7; TRBD2 agrees at 7 bases. The junction had 10 bases not matched to a gene; V was cut back by 6 bases and J by 2 bases. The CDR3 is 15 amino acids. Germline CDR1 is MDHEN and CDR2 is SYDVKM. The DNA of the CDR3 is TGTGCCAGCAGCCCGATGGGGGGGGTTACCTACGAGCAGTACTTC. Translated: CASSPMGGVTYEQYF.

This rearrangement joins TRBV19 to TRBJ1-1, with D perhaps TRBD1 (5 bases). Germline V lookup: CDR1 LNHDA, CDR2 SQIVND (reference sequence). V lost 3 bases, J lost 1 base, and 9 bases lay in between. This CDR3 contains 14 residues. CDR3 protein: CASSIDGTNTEAFF. Here the CDR3 DNA reads TGTGCCAGTAGTATCGACGGGACGAACACTGAAGCTTTCTTT.

In this sample, this clone turned up a few times. At the DNA level, this CDR3 is encoded by other sequences in the same sample as well. The rearrangement uses TRBV7-9 and TRBJ2-6; TRBD1 is a possible D gene (5 bases). Germline assignment: CDR1 SEHNR and CDR2 FQNEAQ (reference sequence). Between the trimmed V and J ends, which lost 1 base and 2 bases, there was a span of 6 bases. The CDR3 contains 15 residues. The CDR3 DNA reads as TGTGCCAGCAGCTTAGAAGGGGCTGGGGCCAACGTCCTGACTTTC. Its translation: CASSLEGAGANVLTF.

This clone occurred once. J is TRBJ2-1 and V is TRBV7-2, with D perhaps TRBD1 or TRBD2 (6 bases each). This CDR3 is 15 amino acids long. The germline V and J ends were trimmed by 2 bases and 7 bases, with 15 bases remaining between them. Germline V gene data show CDR1 as SGHTA and CDR2 as FQGNSA. In DNA form, the CDR3 reads TGTGCCAGCAGCTTATCCCGGGGGCGGACGAATGAGCAGTTCTTC. It translates to CASSLSRGRTNEQFF.

This chain joins TRBV6-1 and TRBJ2-3; TRBD2 matches 9 bases. Germline CDR1 MNHNS, CDR2 SASEGT. V dropped 0 bases and J dropped 7; count of bases not matched to a gene: 8. The length of the CDR3 is 16 residues. This CDR3 reads CASSEALLAGVNTQYF. Written as DNA, the CDR3 is TGTGCCAGCAGTGAAGCGCTCTTAGCGGGAGTTAATACGCAGTATTTT.

This chain joins TRBV6-5 and TRBJ2-5, with 10 bases that match TRBD1. The CDR3 sequence is 14 residues long. J was trimmed by 6 bases and V by 7 bases; bases with no gene match: 8. Germline loops: CDR1 MNHEY, CDR2 SVGAGI. The CDR3 protein is CASNPGQGGQTQYF. For the CDR3, the DNA is TGTGCCAGCAATCCCGGACAGGGGGGACAGACCCAGTACTTC.

CDR3 sequence reads: CASRLSITGTGTDTQYF. The CDR3 DNA follows: TGCGCCAGCAGACTTAGTATCACAGGGACCGGCACAGATACGCAGTATTTT. The chain carries TRBV5-1 and TRBJ2-3; possible D gene TRBD1, 6 bases. V lost 5 bases, J lost 1 base, and 20 bases lay in between. The length of the CDR3 is 17 residues. Germline V gene data show CDR1 as SGHRS and CDR2 as YFSETQ.

This clone was detected a few times. This chain joins TRBV5-1 and TRBJ2-2; 9 nucleotides align to TRBD1. The V gene's germline CDR1 is SGHRS and CDR2 YFSETQ. V trimming: 7 bases; J trimming: 7 bases; junction bases outside the gene matches: 5. This CDR3 has 13 residues. The CDR3 is CASSGQGLGELFF. DNA for the CDR3: TGCGCCAGCTCCGGACAGGGGCTCGGGGAGCTGTTTTTT. The complete variable domain, with remaining parts taken from reference TRBV5-1 and TRBJ2-2, reads KAGVTQTPRYLIKTRGQQVTLSCSPISGHRSVSWYQQTPGQGLQFLFEYFSETQRNKGNFPGRFSGRQFSNSRSEMNVSTLELGDSALYLCASSGQGLGELFFGEGSRLTVL.

The rearrangement links TRBV2 to TRBJ1-1; 9 bases agree with TRBD1. The germline gives CDR1 SNHLY, CDR2 FYNNEI. The V and J ends lost 5 bases and 3 bases, in that order; junction bases with no gene match: 1. This CDR3 region has 13 residues. CDR3 loop: CASSRTGDTEAFF. In DNA form, the CDR3 reads TGTGCCAGCAGTAGGACAGGGGACACTGAAGCTTTCTTT. The full variable domain, in which reference TRBV2 and TRBJ1-1 provide the parts outside the CDR3, is EPEVTQTPSHQVTQMGQEVILRCVPISNHLYFYWYRQILGQKVEFLVSFYNNEISEKSEIFDDQFSVERPDGSNFTLKIRSTKLEDSAMYFCASSRTGDTEAFFGQGTRLTVV.

This chain joins TRBV29-1 and TRBJ1-4, with TRBD1 as a possible D gene (6 bases). V was shortened by 5 bases and J by 0 bases, with 13 bases between the two germline ends. Germline V gene data show CDR1 as SQVTM and CDR2 as ANQGSEA. CDR3 length: 15 amino acids. CDR3 sequence reads: CSVPATGTTNEKLFF. The DNA for the CDR3 is TGCAGCGTTCCCGCCACAGGGACAACTAATGAAAAACTGTTTTTT.